Following are 9 T cell receptor beta chains from one sample sequenced in a study of CD8+CD57+ T cells in acquired aplastic anemia. By flow cytometry, patients selected for sequencing had shown an expansion of CD8+CD57+ cells. TCR beta VDJ and CDR3 profiling used genomic DNA as template. TCRdb analysed the reads with MiXCR anew, one entry per CDR3 protein. This table has around 80,000 distinct CDR3 sequences, about 70% appearing once. The sequenced sample was sorted CD4+, CD8+, or CD8+CD57+ T cells (not recorded which) from PBMCs. These receptor sequences come from a human donor with aplastic anemia.

The DNA of the CDR3 is TGTGCCAGCAGCCCACGGGGGGGGATCAATCAGCCCCAGCATTTT. It encodes CASSPRGGINQPQHF. V and J are TRBV12-3 or TRBV12-4 and TRBJ1-5, with D perhaps matching TRBD1 (5 bases). The CDR3 consists of 15 residues. V was clipped by 6 bases and J by 3 bases, with 15 bases between them.

The chain links TRBV2 to TRBJ2-2, with 9 bases lining up with TRBD2. Unmatched junction bases numbered 11, after V lost 10 bases and J lost 8 bases. The CDR3 length is 14 residues. CDR1 and CDR2 from the germline V gene are SNHLY and FYNNEI. CDR3 residues: CATPGLAGPGELFF. CDR3 nucleotide sequence: TGTGCCACCCCGGGGCTAGCGGGGCCAGGGGAGCTGTTTTTT.

This clonotype was seen more than once but under ten times. The V gene is TRBV7-9, the J gene TRBJ2-5; D is ambiguous. Trimming shortened V by 2 bases and J by 5 bases, and 6 bases separated the two germline ends. Looked up from germline, CDR1 is SEHNR and CDR2 is FQNEAQ (reference sequence). The CDR3 totals 12 residues. This CDR3 is CASSLLLETQYF. CDR3 nucleotides: TGTGCCAGCAGCTTACTACTGGAGACCCAGTACTTC.

The chain employs TRBV7-3 and TRBJ2-5, with a possible D match to TRBD2 (6 bases). The CDR3 spans 14 residues. Germline V gene data show CDR1 as SGHTA and CDR2 as FQGTGA. V lost 2 bases and J 1 base, leaving 8 bases between the germline ends. The CDR3 nucleotides are TGTGCCAGCAGCTTATACGGGGGCCAAGAGACCCAGTACTTC. The encoded protein is CASSLYGGQETQYF.

In this sample, this clonotype turned up a few times. V is TRBV29-1 and J is TRBJ2-7; 9 bases agree with TRBD1. Germline V gene data show CDR1 as SQVTM and CDR2 as ANQGSEA. The V gene end was trimmed by 7 bases and the J gene end by 3 bases; junction bases not matched to a gene: 7. The CDR3 has 13 amino acids. CDR3 sequence (DNA): TGCAGCGGTGCGGTGGGACAGGGCTACGAGCAGTACTTC. It yields the protein CSGAVGQGYEQYF.

This clonotype was seen a handful of times. The chain carries TRBV7-8 and TRBJ1-6; TRBD1 matches 8 bases. Germline assignment: CDR1 SGHVS and CDR2 FQNEAQ. CDR3 length equals 14 residues. V shed 4 bases, J shed 7 bases, and the junction held 3 bases outside the gene matches. DNA of the CDR3: TGTGCCAGCAGCTCGGACAGGGTGAATTCACCCCTCCACTTT. Its protein product is CASSSDRVNSPLHF.

The gene calls are TRBV19 and TRBJ2-7; a possible D gene is TRBD2 (6 bases). This CDR3 is built from 14 residues. V was clipped by 5 bases and J by 2 bases, with 13 bases between them. CDR1 and CDR2 from the germline V gene are LNHDA and SQIVND (reference sequence). CDR3 protein: CASSEDSGTYEQYF. The CDR3 region has the DNA TGTGCCAGTAGTGAAGATAGCGGCACCTACGAGCAGTACTTC.

The chain has TRBV11-2 and TRBJ2-7; D may match TRBD1 or TRBD2 (5 bases each). This CDR3 has 14 amino acids. CDR1 is SGHAT and CDR2 is FQNNGV in the germline V gene. Trimming took 5 bases from V and 4 from J, leaving 15 bases between them. CDR3 nucleotide sequence: TGTGCCAGCAGCCCAGGGACCGAGGGGTACGAGCAGTACTTC. Protein sequence: CASSPGTEGYEQYF.

The rearrangement uses TRBV10-3 and TRBJ2-7; D remains ambiguous. The germline V and J ends were trimmed by 2 bases and 4 bases, with 6 bases remaining between them. CDR3 size: 12 residues. Germline lookup yields CDR1 ENHRY and CDR2 SYGVKD. The CDR3, as DNA: TGTGCCATCAGTGAGGCTATTTACGAGCAGTACTTC. It encodes CAISEAIYEQYF.